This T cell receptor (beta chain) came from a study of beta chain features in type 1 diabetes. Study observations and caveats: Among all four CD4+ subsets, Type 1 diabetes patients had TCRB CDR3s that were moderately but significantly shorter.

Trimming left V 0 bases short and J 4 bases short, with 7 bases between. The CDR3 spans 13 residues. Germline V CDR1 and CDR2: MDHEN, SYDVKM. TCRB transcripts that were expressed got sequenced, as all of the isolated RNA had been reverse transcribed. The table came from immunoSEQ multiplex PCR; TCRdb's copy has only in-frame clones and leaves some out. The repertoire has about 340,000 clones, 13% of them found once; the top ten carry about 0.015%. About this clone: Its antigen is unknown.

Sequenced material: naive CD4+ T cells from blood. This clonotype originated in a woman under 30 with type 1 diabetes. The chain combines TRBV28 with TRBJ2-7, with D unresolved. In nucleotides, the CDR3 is TGTGCCAGCAGTTTATGGGCTTTGTACGAGCAGTACTTC. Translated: CASSLWALYEQYF. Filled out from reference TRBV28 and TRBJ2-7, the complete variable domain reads DVKVTQSSRYLVKRTGEKVFLECVQDMDHENMFWYRQDPGLGLRLIYFSYDVKMKEKGDIPEGYSVSREKKERFSLILESASTNQTSMYLCASSLWALYEQYFGPGTRLTVT.